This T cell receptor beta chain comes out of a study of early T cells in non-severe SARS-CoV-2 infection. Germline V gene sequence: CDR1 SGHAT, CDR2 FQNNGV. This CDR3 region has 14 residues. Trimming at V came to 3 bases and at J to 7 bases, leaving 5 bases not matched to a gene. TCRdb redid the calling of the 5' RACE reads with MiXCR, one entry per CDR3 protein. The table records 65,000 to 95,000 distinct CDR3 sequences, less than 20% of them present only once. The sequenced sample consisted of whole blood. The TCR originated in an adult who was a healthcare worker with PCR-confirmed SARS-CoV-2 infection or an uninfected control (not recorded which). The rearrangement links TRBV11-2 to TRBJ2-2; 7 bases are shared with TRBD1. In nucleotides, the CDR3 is TGTGCCAGCAGCTTGCGACAGGGTGGCGGGGAGCTGTTTTTT. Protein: CASSLRQGGGELFF. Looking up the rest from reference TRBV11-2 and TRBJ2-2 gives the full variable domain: EAGVAQSPRYKIIEKRQSVAFWCNPISGHATLYWYQQILGQGPKLLIQFQNNGVVDDSQLPKDRFSAERLKGVDSTLKIQPAKLEDSAVYLCASSLRQGGGELFFGEGSRLTVL.